What follows are 25 T cell receptor beta chains derived from one specimen sequenced in a study of identical twins. MiXCR, run by TCRdb on the 5' RACE reads, gives a single entry per CDR3 protein. Among 470,000 or so distinct CDR3 sequences listed, approximately 24% were seen once. The same specimen was also included in a second study, on T cells expressing NK-cell markers.

The sample comprised CD4+ T cells sorted from blood. The receptors here all came from a young woman in good health.

The V and J genes are TRBV20-1 and TRBJ1-6; TRBD1 matches at 7 bases. The CDR3 has 15 amino acids. V lost 7 bases and J lost 2; bases outside the gene matches: 8. CDR1 and CDR2 (germline): DFQATT, SNEGSKA (reference sequence). CDR3 sequence: CSGGDSRTYNSPLHF. As DNA, the CDR3 is TGCAGTGGGGGGGACAGTCGGACCTATAATTCACCCCTCCACTTT.

In this sample, this clonotype turned up a few times. DNA of the CDR3: TGCAGTGCCCGAGGGCGGGAGAGTAGGATTACAGAGACCCAGTACTTC. This codes for CSARGRESRITETQYF. The chain carries TRBV20-1 and TRBJ2-5; 7 nucleotides align to TRBD2. V was pared by 6 bases and J by 4 bases, with 17 bases of the junction left unmatched. CDR3 length equals 16 residues. Germline loops: CDR1 DFQATT, CDR2 SNEGSKA (reference sequence).

This chain's CDR3 is CASSPGRTTDEQYF. CDR3 DNA: TGCGCCAGTTCCCCGGGACGAACCACCGACGAGCAGTACTTC. The V and J genes are TRBV5-1 and TRBJ2-7, with D tentatively TRBD1 or TRBD2 (5 bases each). Trimming cost V 8 bases and J 5 bases, with 20 bases left between them. CDR1 SGHRS and CDR2 YFSETQ come from the germline V gene. The CDR3 loop spans 14 amino acids. Combining the CDR3 with reference TRBV5-1 and TRBJ2-7 gives the whole variable domain KAGVTQTPRYLIKTRGQQVTLSCSPISGHRSVSWYQQTPGQGLQFLFEYFSETQRNKGNFPGRFSGRQFSNSRSEMNVSTLELGDSALYLCASSPGRTTDEQYFGPGTRLTVT.

The V call is TRBV4-1, the J call TRBJ2-1; weak D call: TRBD1 (6 bases). The CDR3 is made up of 14 amino acids. Germline-derived CDR1 and CDR2 are MGHRA and YSYEKL. Trimming stripped 4 bases from V and 7 bases from J, with 14 bases between. The CDR3 sequence is CASSLTGIQNEQFF. CDR3 coding DNA: TGCGCCAGCAGCCTAACAGGGATCCAGAATGAGCAGTTCTTC.

This clonotype was recorded a few times. V is TRBV7-8 and J is TRBJ1-2, with TRBD1 matching over 8 bases. There are 14 residues in the CDR3. CDR1 is SGHVS and CDR2 is FQNEAQ in the germline V gene. J was trimmed by 4 bases and V by 2 bases; bases with no gene match: 3. CDR3 nucleotide sequence: TGTGCCAGCAGCTTAAACGGACAGGGCTATGGCTACACCTTC. This codes for CASSLNGQGYGYTF.

V usage is TRBV3-1 and J usage is TRBJ2-5; D is unclear. This CDR3 is 11 amino acids long. Germline loops: CDR1 LGHDT, CDR2 YNNKEL (reference sequence). V was cut by 8 bases and J by 0 bases, with 4 bases left in between. CDR3 in amino acids: CASRYQETQYF. CDR3 DNA sequence: TGTGCCAGCCGGTACCAAGAGACCCAGTACTTC.

This rearrangement joins TRBV6-2 or TRBV6-3 to TRBJ2-2, with a possible D match to TRBD2 (6 bases). V was cut by 11 bases and J by 1 base, with 17 bases left in between. The germline CDR1 and CDR2 sequences are MNHEY and SVGEGT. CDR3 length: 15 amino acids. The CDR3 region has the DNA TGTGCCGCCTCGACGTCGCGGGGGAACACCGGGGAGCTGTTTTTT. Its translation is CAASTSRGNTGELFF.

This chain links TRBV20-1 with TRBJ2-3, with a possible D match to TRBD1 (6 bases). The CDR3 extends over 13 amino acids. Between the trimmed V and J ends, which lost 1 base and 9 bases, there was a span of 14 bases. Germline V gene data show CDR1 as DFQATT and CDR2 as SNEGSKA (reference sequence). The CDR3 reads CSARGLDRRTQYF. The CDR3 region has the DNA TGCAGTGCTAGAGGCCTCGACAGGCGCACGCAGTATTTT.

V usage is TRBV12-3 or TRBV12-4 and J usage is TRBJ2-4, with 7 bases fitting TRBD1. The CDR3 runs to 14 residues. The V and J ends lost 5 bases and 4 bases, in that order; junction bases with no gene match: 5. The DNA for the CDR3 is TGTGCCAGCAGTAGGACAGGTACAAAAAACATTCAGTACTTC. Its protein is CASSRTGTKNIQYF.

This chain connects TRBV10-2 to TRBJ2-1; the match to TRBD2 covers 15 bases. The CDR3 totals 18 residues. The V segment lost 4 bases and the J segment 7 bases; nucleotides outside the gene matches: 11. Germline V gene lookup returns CDR1 WSHSY and CDR2 SAAADI. The CDR3 region has the DNA TGCGCCAGCAGTGTTGGACTAGCGGGGGGGCATTATCGGAATGAGCAGTTCTTC. Its translation: CASSVGLAGGHYRNEQFF.

In its sample, this clonotype was seen a few times. The chain links TRBV10-3 to TRBJ2-1; 8 bases align to TRBD2. V lost 10 bases and J lost 5; bases outside the gene matches: 7. Germline CDR1 is ENHRY and CDR2 is SYGVKD. This CDR3 is 13 amino acids long. In nucleotides, the CDR3 is TGTGCCACCCGGGAGGGAGGAGACAATGAGCAGTTCTTC. Its translation is CATREGGDNEQFF.

This clonotype was recorded many times. This chain uses TRBV12-3 or TRBV12-4 with TRBJ2-3; D is unclear. Trimming shortened V by 3 bases and J by 2 bases, and 9 bases separated the two germline ends. The CDR3 length is 14 residues. CDR3 sequence: CASSFRAFTDTQYF. CDR3 sequence (DNA): TGTGCCAGCAGTTTTCGAGCATTCACAGATACGCAGTATTTT.

In this sample, this clonotype turned up a few times. The J gene is TRBJ2-5, the V gene TRBV5-1; unclear D gene. The V and J ends lost 0 bases and 5 bases respectively, with 11 bases between them. The CDR3 consists of 14 residues. Germline lookup yields CDR1 SGHRS and CDR2 YFSETQ. The CDR3 sequence: CASSLVGYGETQYF. The CDR3 DNA sequence: TGCGCCAGCAGCTTGGTAGGGTACGGGGAGACCCAGTACTTC.

V is TRBV11-3 and J is TRBJ1-2; D gene unclear. The CDR3 totals 12 residues. CDR1 is SGHNT, CDR2 YENEEA, per germline. Trimming shortened V by 4 bases and J by 8 bases, and 11 bases separated the two germline ends. In DNA, the CDR3 is TGTGCCAGCAGCTCTATGGAAGCCGGCTACACCTTC. Its protein product is CASSSMEAGYTF.

In its sample, this clonotype was seen a few times. This rearrangement joins TRBV5-5 to TRBJ2-7, with TRBD1 matching 9 bases. This CDR3 region has 15 residues. V trimming: 3 bases; J trimming: 3 bases; junction bases outside the gene matches: 7. Germline V gene lookup returns CDR1 SGHKS and CDR2 YYEKEE (reference sequence). The CDR3 region is CASSWAGTGNYEQYF. The CDR3 DNA reads as TGTGCCAGCAGCTGGGCCGGGACAGGGAACTACGAGCAGTACTTC.

This clonotype came up a few times. The gene calls are TRBV27 and TRBJ2-1; 14 nucleotides align to TRBD2. V gave up 7 bases and J gave up 0 bases; unmatched junction bases: 8. Germline V gene sequence: CDR1 MNHEY, CDR2 SMNVEV (reference sequence). The CDR3 runs 18 residues. CDR3 residues: CASNPGLAGVGSYNEQFF. CDR3 bases: TGTGCCAGCAATCCGGGACTAGCGGGAGTGGGCTCCTACAATGAGCAGTTCTTC.

CDR3 coding DNA: TGTGCCATCAGTGAGTCTACACAGGGACGCCGTGGCTACACCTTC. Translated, it gives CAISESTQGRRGYTF. The rearrangement joins TRBV10-3 to TRBJ1-2; TRBD1 might be the D (6 bases). Germline V gene data show CDR1 as ENHRY and CDR2 as SYGVKD. V was clipped by 0 bases and J by 7 bases, with 15 bases between them. The CDR3 is 15 residues long.

This clonotype appeared a few times. The rearrangement uses TRBV5-1 and TRBJ2-7; D gene ambiguous. Trimming left V 0 bases short and J 5 bases short, with 12 bases between. The CDR3 contains 14 residues. The germline V gene has CDR1 SGHRS and CDR2 YFSETQ. CDR3 region: CASSLEGRRNEQYF. DNA for the CDR3: TGCGCCAGCAGCTTGGAGGGTCGAAGGAACGAGCAGTACTTC.

The chain couples TRBV3-1 to TRBJ2-3; no firm D call. The V gene's germline CDR1 is LGHDT and CDR2 YNNKEL (reference sequence). The CDR3 has 13 residues. V gave up 1 base and J gave up 6 bases, with 8 bases separating them. The CDR3 here is CASSQVVQDTQYF. CDR3 DNA: TGTGCCAGCAGCCAAGTGGTTCAGGATACGCAGTATTTT.

In its sample, this clonotype was seen once. J is TRBJ1-6 and V is TRBV2; D is perhaps TRBD1 (5 bases). Germline V gene sequence: CDR1 SNHLY, CDR2 FYNNEI. The CDR3 sequence is 12 residues long. The V and J ends lost 3 bases and 13 bases respectively, with 10 bases between them. In nucleotides, the CDR3 is TGTGCCAGCAGTGAGAGACAGCCGCCCCTCCACTTT. Protein: CASSERQPPLHF.

The chain joins TRBV9 to TRBJ1-1, with D unclear. Germline lookup yields CDR1 SGDLS and CDR2 YYNGEE. The CDR3 is 14 residues long. Trimming stripped 0 bases from V and 6 bases from J, with 12 bases between. Written as DNA, the CDR3 is TGTGCCAGCAGCGTAGTGCCTGCGGCGGCTGAAGCTTTCTTT. This gives the protein CASSVVPAAAEAFF.

This chain joins TRBV29-1 and TRBJ1-1; 8 positions agree with TRBD1. Germline values: CDR1 SQVTM, CDR2 ANQGSEA. The trim removed 7 bases at V and 1 base at J, leaving 11 bases unmatched. CDR3 length: 15 residues. The CDR3 reads CSAHRGAKPNTEAFF. The CDR3 DNA sequence: TGCAGCGCTCACAGGGGGGCGAAACCGAACACTGAAGCTTTCTTT.

This clonotype has more than one count but fewer than ten. This chain links TRBV7-2 with TRBJ1-5; D uncertain. Germline-derived CDR1 and CDR2 are SGHTA and FQGNSA. The V gene lost 4 bases and the J gene lost 5 bases, with 6 bases spanning the gap. The CDR3 totals 12 residues. The CDR3 coding sequence is TGTGCCAGCAGCTGGTCATATCAGCCCCAGCATTTT. It specifies CASSWSYQPQHF.

The chain is built from TRBV11-1 and TRBJ1-5, with 7 nucleotides matching TRBD1. V shed 1 base and J 3 bases; nucleotides not matched to a gene: 12. The CDR3 spans 18 residues. CDR1 is SGHAT, CDR2 FQDESV, per germline (reference sequence). CDR3 region: CASSLVSVQTGYNQPQHF. The CDR3 DNA reads as TGTGCCAGCAGCTTAGTTAGCGTGCAGACAGGGTACAATCAGCCCCAGCATTTT. The whole variable domain, remainder taken from reference TRBV11-1 and TRBJ1-5, is EAEVAQSPRYKITEKSQAVAFWCDPISGHATLYWYRQILGQGPELLVQFQDESVVDDSQLPKDRFSAERLKGVDSTLKIQPAELGDSAMYLCASSLVSVQTGYNQPQHFGDGTRLSIL.

The CDR3 coding sequence is TGCAGTGCTGGCCCAGGGGGGCCGTTGTCCGAGCAGTACTTC. It yields the protein CSAGPGGPLSEQYF. This chain links TRBV20-1 with TRBJ2-7, with a weak D call TRBD1 (7 bases). The germline V gene encodes CDR1 DFQATT and CDR2 SNEGSKA (reference sequence). The germline V and J ends were trimmed by 5 bases and 6 bases, with 20 bases remaining between them. This CDR3 is built from 14 residues.